These 28 T cell receptor beta chains were all obtained from the same sample, sequenced in a study of cytomegalovirus exposure and HLA in healthy donors (dated by TCRdb to 2016 to 2017). Library prep was done by the immunoSEQ multiplex PCR assay. The multiplex PCR relied on a mix of 60 forward primers for TCR Vbeta segments and 13 reverse primers for TCR Jbeta segments. TCRdb obtained this table from immuneACCESS and retained in-frame rearrangements with V and J assigned. These tables miss some clones; where compared with another copy, unresolved V genes account for less than half of the shortfall, and the remainder is unexplained. In this sample the table shows some 57,000 clones, just under 75% of which occur a single time. Of the sample, 5.4% is held by the ten largest clones. Sequencing used PBMCs. These receptor sequences come from a woman aged 25 to 39 in good health and CMV-seronegative.

The chain has TRBV5-5 and TRBJ1-2; the D is unclear. Germline loops: CDR1 SGHKS, CDR2 YYEKEE (reference sequence). Trimming removed 0 bases from V and 3 bases from J, with 6 bases in between. CDR3 length: 13 amino acids. The DNA of the CDR3 is TGTGCCAGCAGCTTGGCGTCAGACTATGGCTACACCTTC. The encoded protein is CASSLASDYGYTF.

The chain carries TRBV5-4 and TRBJ2-2; possible D gene TRBD1, 5 bases. The V and J ends lost 0 bases and 0 bases respectively, with 21 bases between them. The CDR3 has 20 amino acids. Looked up from germline, CDR1 is SGHNT and CDR2 is YYREEE (reference sequence). CDR3 protein: CASSLALGELTGPNTGELFF. CDR3 coding DNA: TGTGCCAGCAGCTTGGCCCTAGGGGAACTTACAGGACCGAACACCGGGGAGCTGTTTTTT.

This clone was detected a few times. J is TRBJ2-3 and V is TRBV12-5; possibly TRBD2 for D (7 bases). Trimming stripped 1 base from V and 3 bases from J, with 17 bases between. The germline V gene encodes CDR1 LGHNT and CDR2 FRNRAP. CDR3 length: 17 residues. The CDR3 DNA follows: TGTGCTAGTGGTTTGGCCCGGGGGGCTAGGCGAACAGATACGCAGTATTTT. This gives the protein CASGLARGARRTDTQYF.

V gene TRBV5-6 combines with J gene TRBJ1-1, with TRBD1 as a possible D gene (5 bases). Trimming took 4 bases from V and 1 from J, leaving 14 bases between them. Germline V gene sequence: CDR1 SGHDT, CDR2 YYEEEE. This CDR3 has 15 residues. CDR3 protein: CASSLGGGKNTEAFF. The CDR3 region has the DNA TGTGCCAGCAGCCTCGGGGGGGGAAAGAACACTGAAGCTTTCTTT. Full variable domain (missing parts from reference TRBV5-6 and TRBJ1-1): DAGVTQSPTHLIKTRGQQVTLRCSPKSGHDTVSWYQQALGQGPQFIFQYYEEEERQRGNFPDRFSGHQFPNYSSELNVNALLLGDSALYLCASSLGGGKNTEAFFGQGTRLTVV.

This clone appeared a single time. The rearrangement joins TRBV5-1 to TRBJ1-4; 8 positions agree with TRBD1. Germline trimming cut 2 bases from V and 7 bases from J; bases unmatched to any gene: 4. The CDR3 covers 14 residues. CDR1 and CDR2 from the germline V gene are SGHRS and YFSETQ. The CDR3 DNA follows: TGCGCCAGCAGCTTAACAGGGGGTAGTGAAAAACTGTTTTTT. The encoded protein is CASSLTGGSEKLFF. Variable domain in full (rest from reference TRBV5-1 and TRBJ1-4): KAGVTQTPRYLIKTRGQQVTLSCSPISGHRSVSWYQQTPGQGLQFLFEYFSETQRNKGNFPGRFSGRQFSNSRSEMNVSTLELGDSALYLCASSLTGGSEKLFFGSGTQLSVL.

This chain links TRBV11-1 with TRBJ2-7; possible D gene TRBD2, 6 bases. V gave up 3 bases and J gave up 0 bases, with 12 bases separating them. This CDR3 is 15 amino acids long. Per germline, CDR1 SGHAT and CDR2 FQDESV (reference sequence). CDR3 nucleotides: TGTGCCAGCAGCTTTAGCGGAGACAGCTCCTACGAGCAGTACTTC. It codes for CASSFSGDSSYEQYF.

The V and J genes are TRBV6-6 and TRBJ2-7; 14 nucleotides align to TRBD2. This CDR3 has 16 amino acids. Germline V lookup: CDR1 MNHNY, CDR2 SVGAGI (reference sequence). J lost 2 bases, V lost 2 bases, and 2 bases had no gene match. CDR3 bases: TGTGCCAGCAGTTACCTGGGACTAGCGGGAGCCTACGAGCAGTACGTC. It is translated as CASSYLGLAGAYEQYV.

The chain combines TRBV28 with TRBJ2-1, with 12 bases fitting TRBD2. With V trimmed by 3 bases and J by 4 bases, 10 bases remained unmatched. CDR1 MDHEN and CDR2 SYDVKM come from the germline V gene. The CDR3 consists of 18 residues. The CDR3 here is CASSFATRTSGTYNEQFF. The CDR3 DNA reads TGTGCCAGCAGTTTCGCTACCCGGACTAGCGGGACTTACAATGAGCAGTTCTTC.

The V and J genes are TRBV10-2 and TRBJ2-4, with TRBD1 as a possible D gene (6 bases). V lost 7 bases, J lost 16 bases, and 8 bases lay in between. Germline V gene data show CDR1 as WSHSY and CDR2 as SAAADI. The CDR3 spans 8 residues. CDR3: CASKTGYF. DNA for the CDR3: TGCGCCAGCAAGACAGGATACTTC.

The chain couples TRBV19 to TRBJ1-6; 7 bases fit TRBD1. The CDR3 consists of 14 residues. V shed 5 bases and J 7 bases; nucleotides not matched to a gene: 5. Germline assignment: CDR1 LNHDA and CDR2 SQIVND (reference sequence). The CDR3 spells CASSPGQKNSPLHF. CDR3 nucleotides: TGTGCCAGTAGTCCGGGACAGAAGAATTCACCCCTCCACTTT.

V gene TRBV30 combines with J gene TRBJ2-2, with 9 positions matching TRBD2. In germline, CDR1 is GTSNPN, CDR2 SVGIG (reference sequence). CDR3 length: 19 amino acids. The V gene end was trimmed by 0 bases and the J gene end by 5 bases; junction bases not matched to a gene: 16. CDR3 loop: CAWSVQGRAGGRVTGELFF. In nucleotides, the CDR3 is TGTGCCTGGAGTGTACAGGGTAGAGCGGGAGGCCGGGTGACCGGGGAGCTGTTTTTT.

This rearrangement joins TRBV7-3 to TRBJ2-5; 8 bases fit TRBD1. J lost 4 bases, V lost 4 bases, and 2 bases had no gene match. Germline V CDR1 and CDR2: SGHTA, FQGTGA. The CDR3 runs to 13 residues. Here the CDR3 reads CASSWGQAETQYF. CDR3 sequence (DNA): TGTGCCAGCAGCTGGGGACAGGCAGAGACCCAGTACTTC.

The rearrangement uses TRBV2 and TRBJ1-6, with 10 bases fitting TRBD1. This CDR3 has 16 residues. Germline CDR1 SNHLY, CDR2 FYNNEI. Trimming cost V 4 bases and J 7 bases; bases outside gene matches: 7. The CDR3 DNA is TGTGCCAGCAGTGGGGGGACAGGGGTCGGAAATTCACCCCTCCACTTT. This codes for CASSGGTGVGNSPLHF.

The V and J genes are TRBV30 and TRBJ2-1; the match to TRBD2 covers 15 bases. Looked up from germline, CDR1 is GTSNPN and CDR2 is SVGIG (reference sequence). V shed 2 bases, J shed 5 bases, and the junction held 10 bases outside the gene matches. CDR3 length: 18 amino acids. As DNA, the CDR3 is TGTGCCTGGAGTCCTAGGACTAGCGGGAGGGCTATCGACAATGAGCAGTTCTTC. Its translation: CAWSPRTSGRAIDNEQFF. Looking up the rest from reference TRBV30 and TRBJ2-1 gives the full variable domain: SQTIHQWPATLVQPVGSPLSLECTVEGTSNPNLYWYRQAAGRGLQLLFYSVGIGQISSEVPQNLSASRPQDRQFILSSKKLLLSDSGFYLCAWSPRTSGRAIDNEQFFGPGTRLTVL.

The gene calls are TRBV7-9 and TRBJ2-1, with D perhaps TRBD1 (6 bases). CDR3 size: 15 residues. In germline, CDR1 is SEHNR, CDR2 FQNEAQ (reference sequence). The ends were cut back, 5 bases at V and 5 bases at J, with 16 bases in the middle. The CDR3 DNA reads as TGTGCCAGCAGCCCCTCCGGGACATATGACAATGAGCAGTTCTTC. This sequence encodes CASSPSGTYDNEQFF.

The V call is TRBV6-5, the J call TRBJ1-2; perhaps TRBD1 as D (6 bases). The germline CDR1 and CDR2 sequences are MNHEY and SVGAGI. V dropped 4 bases and J dropped 1 base, with 10 bases sitting between them. The CDR3 length is 14 residues. The CDR3 DNA reads as TGTGCCAGCAGTTCGACAGGTCTTAACTATGGCTACACCTTC. Translating gives CASSSTGLNYGYTF.

The gene calls are TRBV21-1 and TRBJ2-5; TRBD2 was called by the table and not checked on the DNA. TRBV21-1 is annotated as a pseudogene. CDR3 length equals 15 residues. The CDR3 is CASSKAKPLWETQYF. The CDR3 DNA reads TGTGCCAGCAGCAAAGCCAAGCCCCTTTGGGAGACCCAGTACTTC.

This chain connects TRBV11-2 to TRBJ1-2; a possible D gene is TRBD1 (6 bases). Germline values: CDR1 SGHAT, CDR2 FQNNGV. V was pared by 4 bases and J by 8 bases, with 20 bases between. The CDR3 extends over 15 amino acids. The CDR3 DNA sequence: TGTGCCAGCAGCTGGTCCACAACAGGGTTTGTCGGCTACACCTTC. Protein: CASSWSTTGFVGYTF.

V is TRBV7-9 and J is TRBJ2-1, with 10 bases identical to TRBD2. With 1 base clipped from V and 5 bases from J, the junction kept 5 bases outside the gene matches. Germline V lookup: CDR1 SEHNR, CDR2 FQNEAQ (reference sequence). The length of the CDR3 is 16 residues. The CDR3 DNA follows: TGTGCCAGCAGCTTAGGCAGCGGGAGGGCCAACAATGAGCAGTTCTTC. This sequence encodes CASSLGSGRANNEQFF.

The rearrangement links TRBV6-5 to TRBJ2-7; perhaps TRBD2 as D (6 bases). V was shortened by 6 bases and J by 5 bases, with 20 bases between the two germline ends. The CDR3 extends over 15 amino acids. CDR1 MNHEY and CDR2 SVGAGI come from the germline V gene. Here the CDR3 reads CASSRRGGEVDEQYF. The CDR3, as DNA: TGTGCCAGCAGCCGTCGAGGAGGGGAGGTCGACGAGCAGTACTTC.

The chain's CDR3 is CASSEAGTSAYEQYF. In DNA form, the CDR3 reads TGTGCCAGCAGTGAAGCCGGGACATCGGCCTACGAGCAGTACTTC. The gene calls are TRBV6-1 and TRBJ2-7; D is perhaps TRBD1 (6 bases). V lost 0 bases, J lost 2 bases, and 11 bases lay in between. CDR3 length: 15 residues. From germline, CDR1 is MNHNS and CDR2 SASEGT.

The CDR3 loop reads CASSLSSGFTEAFF. The CDR3 DNA follows: TGTGCCAGCAGTTTATCATCAGGGTTCACTGAAGCTTTCTTT. The chain recombines TRBV28 with TRBJ1-1; weak D call: TRBD1 (5 bases). The V gene lost 1 base and the J gene lost 4 bases, with 10 bases spanning the gap. Germline V CDR1 and CDR2: MDHEN, SYDVKM. The CDR3 consists of 14 residues.

This clone was found a few times. The V call is TRBV4-1, the J call TRBJ1-2; D perhaps matches TRBD1 (5 bases). V was pared by 0 bases and J by 5 bases, with 10 bases between. The length of the CDR3 is 14 residues. The V gene's germline CDR1 is MGHRA and CDR2 YSYEKL. The CDR3 here is CASSQEGLSYGYTF. The DNA for the CDR3 is TGCGCCAGCAGCCAAGAGGGACTGTCTTATGGCTACACCTTC.

The genes are TRBV5-8 and TRBJ1-4; D not certain. Germline V gives CDR1 SGHTS, CDR2 YDEGEE. The CDR3 runs to 17 residues. V lost 4 bases to trimming and J lost 3 bases, with 19 bases between them. This chain's CDR3 is CASSVRSPGYANEKLFF. For the CDR3, the DNA is TGTGCCAGCAGCGTAAGAAGTCCCGGGTACGCTAATGAAAAACTGTTTTTT. Supplemented by reference TRBV5-8 and TRBJ1-4, the full variable domain reads EAGVTQSPTHLIKTRGQQATLRCSPISGHTSVYWYQQALGLGLQFLLWYDEGEERNRGNFPPRFSGRQFPNYSSELNVNALELEDSALYLCASSVRSPGYANEKLFFGSGTQLSVL.

The sample holds one count of this clone. The V gene is TRBV7-9, the J gene TRBJ1-1, with TRBD1 matching over 8 bases. There are 14 residues in the CDR3. The germline CDR1 and CDR2 sequences are SEHNR and FQNEAQ (reference sequence). Germline trimming cut 3 bases from V and 5 bases from J; bases unmatched to any gene: 5. CDR3 sequence: CASSFWDRWTEAFF. DNA of the CDR3: TGTGCCAGCAGCTTTTGGGACAGGTGGACTGAAGCTTTCTTT.

The V call is TRBV7-2, the J call TRBJ2-2, with 9 bases aligning to TRBD2. Germline CDR1 and CDR2: SGHTA and FQGNSA. CDR3 length equals 15 residues. The junction had 2 bases not matched to a gene; V was cut back by 1 base and J by 5 bases. The CDR3 here is CASSLVAGETGELFF. CDR3 in DNA: TGTGCCAGCAGCTTAGTAGCGGGAGAAACCGGGGAGCTGTTTTTT.

Worth noting for this clone: This CDR3 is also generated by other DNA sequences in the sample. For the CDR3, the DNA is TGTGCCAGCAGCTTAATAGGGACAGACACCGGGGAGCTGTTTTTT. This translates into CASSLIGTDTGELFF. V gene TRBV7-3 combines with J gene TRBJ2-2; 7 nucleotides agree with TRBD1. There are 15 residues in the CDR3. Trimming took 1 base from V and 3 from J; bases not matched to a gene: 2. CDR1 SGHTA and CDR2 FQGTGA come from the germline V gene.

The chain's CDR3 is CASSWGEGEDTEAFF. In nucleotides, the CDR3 is TGTGCCAGCAGCTGGGGGGAGGGGGAGGACACTGAAGCTTTCTTT. The V call is TRBV5-5, the J call TRBJ1-1; TRBD1 is a possible D gene (6 bases). This CDR3 is built from 15 residues. Trimming cost V 3 bases and J 3 bases, with 15 bases left between them. Germline CDR1 reads SGHKS; CDR2 reads YYEKEE (reference sequence). The full variable domain, completed using reference TRBV5-5 and TRBJ1-1, is DAGVTQSPTHLIKTRGQQVTLRCSPISGHKSVSWYQQVLGQGPQFIFQYYEKEERGRGNFPDRFSARQFPNYSSELNVNALLLGDSALYLCASSWGEGEDTEAFFGQGTRLTVV.